Each of the 19 T cell receptor beta chains below was sequenced from the same sample in a study of shared clonotypes between healthy human individuals. CD45RO-negative, CCR7-positively selected cells formed the naive CD8 fraction, excluding terminally differentiated effector memory CD45RA+ cells. Libraries were prepared by immunoSEQ multiplex PCR; TCRdb keeps only in-frame clonotypes and omits some of them. The data hold some 2 million clones, with approximately 94% observed a single time. What was sequenced was naive CD8+ T cells sorted from blood. These receptors came from a man aged 18 to 29 in good health.

V gene TRBV4-1 combines with J gene TRBJ2-7; 7 nucleotides match TRBD1. This CDR3 region has 16 residues. Unmatched junction bases numbered 9, after V lost 4 bases and J lost 0 bases. Germline values: CDR1 MGHRA, CDR2 YSYEKL. CDR3 region: CASSLDRAGGSYEQYF. The CDR3 DNA reads as TGCGCCAGCAGCCTGGATAGGGCAGGGGGCTCCTACGAGCAGTACTTC.

The genes are TRBV7-9 and TRBJ1-1, with D possibly being TRBD1 (5 bases). The germline V gene has CDR1 SEHNR and CDR2 FQNEAQ (reference sequence). The V end was cut by 5 bases, the J end by 3 bases, with 13 bases between. This CDR3 has 14 residues. CDR3 DNA sequence: TGTGCCAGCAGCCCCCGGGGCAGGGACACTGAAGCTTTCTTT. It codes for CASSPRGRDTEAFF.

The chain combines TRBV7-2 with TRBJ2-7, with D possibly matching TRBD2 (6 bases). Trimming left V 4 bases short and J 3 bases short, with 16 bases between. The germline V gene has CDR1 SGHTA and CDR2 FQGNSA. This CDR3 has 15 amino acids. CDR3 in DNA: TGTGCCAGCAGCTCCCCGACTAGGCCGTTCTACGAGCAGTACTTC. Translation: CASSSPTRPFYEQYF.

The genes are TRBV5-8 and TRBJ2-7, with D tentatively TRBD1 (6 bases). The CDR3 runs 13 residues. Germline V gene lookup returns CDR1 SGHTS and CDR2 YDEGEE. V was pared by 2 bases and J by 3 bases, with 9 bases between. The CDR3 bases are TGTGCCAGCAGCTTAAGGGACAACTACGAGCAGTACTTC. This encodes CASSLRDNYEQYF.

The chain couples TRBV4-1 to TRBJ2-7; perhaps TRBD2 as D (5 bases). Germline V lookup: CDR1 MGHRA, CDR2 YSYEKL. The CDR3 totals 13 residues. Trimming pared 4 bases from V and 2 bases from J, leaving 9 bases between. The CDR3 region is CASSPAGPYEQYF. In DNA form, the CDR3 reads TGCGCCAGCAGCCCGGCGGGCCCCTACGAGCAGTACTTC.

The CDR3, as DNA: TGTGCCAGCAGTGAAGCACGGGGGGTACACGGGAGCACAGATACGCAGTATTTT. It translates to CASSEARGVHGSTDTQYF. V and J are TRBV6-1 and TRBJ2-3, with 7 positions matching TRBD2. In germline, CDR1 is MNHNS, CDR2 SASEGT. The CDR3 runs 18 residues. The V gene end was trimmed by 0 bases and the J gene end by 0 bases; junction bases not matched to a gene: 9.

The V and J genes are TRBV10-3 and TRBJ1-5; unclear D gene. Per germline, CDR1 ENHRY and CDR2 SYGVKD. V was pared by 3 bases and J by 3 bases, with 9 bases between. This CDR3 comprises 14 residues. DNA for the CDR3: TGTGCCATCAGTGATGCACAAGCCAATCAGCCCCAGCATTTT. It is translated as CAISDAQANQPQHF.

The rearrangement uses TRBV19 and TRBJ2-7; 7 nucleotides align to TRBD1. The CDR3 is 15 amino acids. The germline gives CDR1 LNHDA, CDR2 SQIVND (reference sequence). V shed 5 bases, J shed 2 bases, and the junction held 9 bases outside the gene matches. The CDR3 reads CASSFGQDPTYEQYF. The DNA for the CDR3 is TGTGCCAGTAGTTTCGGACAGGACCCCACCTACGAGCAGTACTTC. The entire variable domain, with the rest obtained from reference TRBV19 and TRBJ2-7, is as follows: DGGITQSPKYLFRKEGQNVTLSCEQNLNHDAMYWYRQDPGQGLRLIYYSQIVNDFQKGDIAEGYSVSREKKESFPLTVTSAQKNPTAFYLCASSFGQDPTYEQYFGPGTRLTVT.

This clone was seen a few times. This chain links TRBV27 with TRBJ1-6; 7 nucleotides align to TRBD1. V shed 6 bases, J shed 8 bases, and the junction held 4 bases outside the gene matches. Germline V gene data show CDR1 as MNHEY and CDR2 as SMNVEV (reference sequence). The CDR3 is made up of 13 amino acids. CDR3 DNA: TGTGCCAGCAGCGTCGACAGGGATTCACCCCTCCACTTT. Encoded protein: CASSVDRDSPLHF.

Comment on this clone: The sample has other DNA sequences that encode this CDR3 too. The chain joins TRBV27 to TRBJ2-1; D remains unclear. The CDR3 covers 13 residues. The germline V gene has CDR1 MNHEY and CDR2 SMNVEV (reference sequence). Trimming pared 3 bases from V and 1 base from J, leaving 4 bases between. In DNA form, the CDR3 reads TGTGCCAGCAGTTTGGGATCCTACAATGAGCAGTTCTTC. Amino acid sequence: CASSLGSYNEQFF.

V usage is TRBV6-6 and J usage is TRBJ2-1, with 13 positions matching TRBD2. Germline assignment: CDR1 MNHNY and CDR2 SVGAGI (reference sequence). The ends lost 2 bases at V and 8 bases at J; junction bases unmatched: 6. This CDR3 has 16 residues. This CDR3 reads CASSYEGLAGWHEQFF. The DNA of the CDR3 is TGTGCCAGCAGTTACGAGGGACTAGCGGGGTGGCATGAGCAGTTCTTC.

The chain couples TRBV27 to TRBJ2-5; D unclear. Germline loops: CDR1 MNHEY, CDR2 SMNVEV (reference sequence). V was trimmed by 8 bases and J by 4 bases, leaving 20 bases between them. CDR3 length: 15 residues. This CDR3 reads CASRSTGDPGETQYF. Here the CDR3 DNA reads TGTGCCAGCCGATCTACGGGCGATCCTGGAGAGACCCAGTACTTC.

This rearrangement joins TRBV13 to TRBJ2-7; D is uncertain. Germline CDR1 PRHDT, CDR2 FYEKMQ (reference sequence). The V gene lost 6 bases and the J gene lost 5 bases, with 23 bases spanning the gap. This CDR3 has 16 residues. CDR3: CASRSHSDTRFDEQYF. In nucleotides, the CDR3 is TGTGCCAGCAGATCACATTCAGACACCAGATTCGACGAGCAGTACTTC.

The genes are TRBV4-3 and TRBJ2-2; the D gene is possibly TRBD2 (6 bases). The V end lost 0 bases, the J end lost 5 bases, and 10 bases lay between the germline ends. The germline CDR1 and CDR2 sequences are LGHNA and YSLEER. The CDR3 sequence is 15 residues long. CDR3 region: CASSQDLTRTGELFF. CDR3 DNA sequence: TGCGCCAGCAGCCAAGACTTGACTAGGACCGGGGAGCTGTTTTTT.

J is TRBJ1-2 and V is TRBV6-5; possibly TRBD1 for D (5 bases). The V and J ends lost 5 bases and 0 bases respectively, with 13 bases between them. The CDR3 totals 15 residues. Germline CDR1 is MNHEY and CDR2 is SVGAGI. DNA for the CDR3: TGTGCCAGCAGTCCTACCCCAGGGCCTAACTATGGCTACACCTTC. Translation gives CASSPTPGPNYGYTF.

The V call is TRBV14, the J call TRBJ2-1; 13 bases line up with TRBD2. V lost 2 bases, J lost 2 bases, and 3 bases stayed unmatched. The CDR3 sequence is 17 residues long. From germline, CDR1 is SGHDN and CDR2 FVKESK. The DNA of the CDR3 is TGTGCCAGCAGCCAACCTGGGACTAGCGGGACCTACAATGAGCAGTTCTTC. The encoded protein is CASSQPGTSGTYNEQFF.

V gene TRBV29-1 combines with J gene TRBJ2-1; D gene unclear. With 6 bases removed from V and 0 bases from J, the gap between germline ends came to 9 bases. Looked up from germline, CDR1 is SQVTM and CDR2 is ANQGSEA. This CDR3 spans 13 amino acids. The CDR3 loop is CSVASTSYNEQFF. The CDR3, as DNA: TGCAGCGTGGCATCGACCTCCTACAATGAGCAGTTCTTC.

Concerning this clone itself: Other nucleotide sequences in the sample specify the same CDR3. The CDR3 protein is CASSLGRGYEQYF. CDR3 nucleotides: TGTGCCAGCAGTTTAGGCAGGGGATACGAGCAGTACTTC. V is TRBV28 and J is TRBJ2-7; a weak D match, TRBD1 (6 bases). Per germline, CDR1 MDHEN and CDR2 SYDVKM. CDR3 length: 13 amino acids. Trimming pared 2 bases from V and 4 bases from J, leaving 9 bases between.

CDR3 DNA sequence: TGTGCCAGCAGTTTACAGGCTAACTATGGCTACACCTTC. As protein: CASSLQANYGYTF. The chain is built from TRBV28 and TRBJ1-2; D ambiguous. V was pared by 2 bases and J by 0 bases, with 4 bases between. Germline V CDR1 and CDR2: MDHEN, SYDVKM. The CDR3 runs to 13 residues.